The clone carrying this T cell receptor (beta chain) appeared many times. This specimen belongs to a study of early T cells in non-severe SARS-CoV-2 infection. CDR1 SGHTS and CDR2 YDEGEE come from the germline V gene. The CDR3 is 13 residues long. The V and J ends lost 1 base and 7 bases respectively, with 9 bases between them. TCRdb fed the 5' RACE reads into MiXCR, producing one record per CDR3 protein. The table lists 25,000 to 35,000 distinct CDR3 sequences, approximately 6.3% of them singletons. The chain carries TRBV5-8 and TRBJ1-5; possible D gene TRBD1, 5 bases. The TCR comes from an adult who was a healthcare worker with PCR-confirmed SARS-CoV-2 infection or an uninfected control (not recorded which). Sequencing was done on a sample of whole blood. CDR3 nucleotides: TGTGCCAGCAGCTTGCAGGGATACCAGCCCCAGCATTTT. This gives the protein CASSLQGYQPQHF. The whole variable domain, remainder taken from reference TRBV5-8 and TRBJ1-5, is EAGVTQSPTHLIKTRGQQATLRCSPISGHTSVYWYQQALGLGLQFLLWYDEGEERNRGNFPPRFSGRQFPNYSSELNVNALELEDSALYLCASSLQGYQPQHFGDGTRLSIL.